A single TCR beta chain is shown here with its context. The antigen is unknown. This record comes from a study of post-analysis software for immune sequencing data. About the research overall: The courses of disease that were included comprised relapsing-remitting, secondary progressive and progressive-relapsing multiple sclerosis.

Notes on the study in general: Controls had lower frequencies than patients of about five TRBV segments, which included TRBV5-6, TRBV5-1 and TRBV20-1.

Unique molecular identifiers featured in each of the TCR beta cDNA libraries. TCRdb called the PCR reads again in MiXCR, with one record for every CDR3 protein. Among roughly 410,000 distinct CDR3 sequences, about a third were seen once, and the ten largest hold about an eighth. This CDR3 comprises 14 residues. Germline trimming cut 5 bases from V and 5 bases from J; bases unmatched to any gene: 10. Per germline, CDR1 DFQATT and CDR2 SNEGSKA (reference sequence). The sequenced material came from blood. This receptor was obtained from a girl aged 5 to 17 with multiple sclerosis. The rearrangement joins TRBV20-1 to TRBJ2-7; 9 nucleotides line up with TRBD2. This CDR3 reads CSAAPSGVFNEQYF. The CDR3 nucleotides are TGCAGTGCTGCCCCTAGCGGGGTCTTCAACGAGCAGTACTTC.